These 17 T cell receptor beta chains originate from one sample sequenced in a study of Ad26.COV2.S vaccination and SARS-CoV-2 variants. Some clones are missing from TCRdb's copy, which holds only in-frame ones; the method was immunoSEQ multiplex PCR. The sample holds hundreds of thousands of clones, 75% to 90% seen once. The treatment here: roughly 19 received Ad26.COV2.S at low or high dose, single or two shots; about five received placebo; per-sample allocation not given. Repertoires come from day 63 after the first vaccine or placebo injection. The specimen was peripheral blood, collected in a trial of Ad26.COV2.S vaccine versus placebo. These receptors originate from a person aged 18-65 years who received the Ad26.COV2.S COVID-19 vaccine or a placebo.

The chain is built from TRBV30 and TRBJ1-5; D gene uncertain. The germline V and J ends were trimmed by 0 bases and 7 bases, with 10 bases remaining between them. The CDR3 runs to 13 residues. Germline V gene data show CDR1 as GTSNPN and CDR2 as SVGIG (reference sequence). This CDR3 is CAWSVTGRQPQHF. The DNA for the CDR3 is TGTGCCTGGAGTGTGACGGGGAGACAGCCCCAGCATTTT.

V gene TRBV9 combines with J gene TRBJ2-6; D might be TRBD2 (5 bases). Germline CDR1 reads SGDLS; CDR2 reads YYNGEE. The CDR3 spans 16 residues. V was clipped by 4 bases and J by 0 bases, with 11 bases between them. The CDR3 here is CASSPSPASGANVLTF. The DNA for the CDR3 is TGTGCCAGCAGCCCTAGCCCGGCCTCTGGGGCCAACGTCCTGACTTTC.

The genes are TRBV3-1 (or the pseudogene TRBV3-2) and TRBJ2-3; 16 bases agree with TRBD2. CDR3 length equals 19 residues. Germline lookup yields CDR1 LGHDT and CDR2 YNNKEL (reference sequence). V shed 4 bases and J 0 bases; nucleotides not matched to a gene: 7. CDR3 sequence (DNA): TGTGCCAGCAGCCCTAAGAGGGGACTAGCGGGGGGGAGCACAGATACGCAGTATTTT. Protein sequence: CASSPKRGLAGGSTDTQYF.

This clone was found a few times. V gene TRBV5-8 combines with J gene TRBJ2-2, with D possibly TRBD2 on 6 matching bases. Trimming removed 4 bases at V and 2 bases at J, with 15 bases between. CDR1 is SGHTS and CDR2 is YDEGEE in the germline V gene. This CDR3 region has 16 residues. The CDR3 spells CASSPRGGVNTGELFF. The CDR3 coding sequence is TGTGCCAGCAGCCCCCGGGGCGGGGTAAACACCGGGGAGCTGTTTTTT.

The rearrangement links TRBV27 to TRBJ2-4; the D gene is possibly TRBD2 (6 bases). The V gene's germline CDR1 is MNHEY and CDR2 SMNVEV (reference sequence). This CDR3 has 11 amino acids. V lost 10 bases and J lost 10, with 14 bases in between. The CDR3 region is CAIPRREIQYF. DNA of the CDR3: TGTGCCATCCCAAGGAGGGAAATTCAGTACTTC.

The chain carries TRBV4-2 and TRBJ2-3; D remains ambiguous. The ends were cut back, 0 bases at V and 2 bases at J, with 12 bases in the middle. The CDR3 has 16 residues. Germline-derived CDR1 and CDR2 are LGHNA and YNFKEQ. CDR3 nucleotide sequence: TGTGCCAGCAGCCAAGAATTACGGACCCTCACAGATACGCAGTATTTT. Protein: CASSQELRTLTDTQYF.

The V and J genes are TRBV2 and TRBJ2-2; D is undetermined. V lost 7 bases to trimming and J lost 2 bases, with 2 bases between them. Germline V gene lookup returns CDR1 SNHLY and CDR2 FYNNEI. This CDR3 contains 11 residues. The CDR3 here is CASTNTGELFF. CDR3 in DNA: TGTGCCAGCACTAACACCGGGGAGCTGTTTTTT.

With regard to this clone: The junction departs from the called germline gene at one end, perhaps through a read error. The chain combines TRBV7-7 with TRBJ2-3; D remains ambiguous. The CDR3 contains 12 residues. Germline V gene data show CDR1 as SSHAT and CDR2 as FNYEAQ (reference sequence). This CDR3 is CASSLTGDTQYF. The CDR3 DNA sequence: TGTGCTAGCAGCTTGACGGGAGATACGCAGTATTTT.

The table lists this clone with a count of one. This chain connects TRBV9 to TRBJ2-5, with 15 bases lining up with TRBD2. Germline CDR1 and CDR2: SGDLS and YYNGEE. The CDR3 is made up of 19 amino acids. V lost 0 bases and J lost 0; bases outside the gene matches: 6. The CDR3 nucleotides read TGTGCCAGCAGCGTAGGCAGGACTAGCGGGAGGGGGTACCAAGAGACCCAGTACTTC. It specifies CASSVGRTSGRGYQETQYF.

Only one count was recorded for this clone. This chain connects TRBV7-3 to TRBJ2-5; 9 positions match TRBD2. The CDR3 totals 19 residues. V shed 4 bases and J 5 bases; nucleotides not matched to a gene: 20. CDR1 is SGHTA and CDR2 is FQGTGA in the germline V gene. CDR3 in amino acids: CASSSYTPPLAGVRETQYF. The CDR3 DNA sequence: TGTGCCAGCAGCTCTTATACCCCCCCCTTAGCGGGAGTAAGGGAGACCCAGTACTTC.

The gene calls are TRBV11-2 and TRBJ1-2; TRBD1 aligns across 7 bases. CDR3 length equals 15 residues. CDR1 and CDR2 from the germline V gene are SGHAT and FQNNGV. V gave up 1 base and J gave up 6 bases; unmatched junction bases: 8. CDR3 coding DNA: TGTGCCAGCAGCTTAGCTCATCGAAGGGGGCATGGCTACACCTTC. Its translation is CASSLAHRRGHGYTF. Full variable domain (outside the CDR3, taken from reference TRBV11-2 and TRBJ1-2): EAGVAQSPRYKIIEKRQSVAFWCNPISGHATLYWYQQILGQGPKLLIQFQNNGVVDDSQLPKDRFSAERLKGVDSTLKIQPAKLEDSAVYLCASSLAHRRGHGYTFGSGTRLTVV.

This clone was seen just once. The chain employs TRBV6-6 and TRBJ1-6; no clear D. CDR1 and CDR2 from the germline V gene are MNHNY and SVGAGI (reference sequence). The V end was cut by 8 bases, the J end by 9 bases, with 14 bases between. The CDR3 loop spans 13 amino acids. This CDR3 reads CASRTGISSPLHF. The CDR3 region has the DNA TGTGCCAGCCGGACGGGGATCAGTTCACCCCTCCACTTT.

This sequence joins TRBV4-2 and TRBJ2-7, with 12 positions matching TRBD2. Germline trimming cut 4 bases from V and 3 bases from J; bases unmatched to any gene: 4. This CDR3 comprises 15 residues. Germline lookup yields CDR1 LGHNA and CDR2 YNFKEQ. This CDR3 reads CASSLRLAGDYEQYF. The CDR3 DNA reads TGTGCCAGCAGCCTCAGACTAGCGGGGGACTACGAGCAGTACTTC.

The gene calls are TRBV24-1 and TRBJ1-4; no clear D. Trimming removed 4 bases at V and 8 bases at J, with 16 bases between. This CDR3 is 15 amino acids long. From germline, CDR1 is KGHDR and CDR2 SFDVKD. In DNA, the CDR3 is TGTGCCACCAGTGACCCGACCAGTGGAGGGGAAAAACTGTTTTTT. The encoded protein is CATSDPTSGGEKLFF.

This clone was counted only a few times. The J gene is TRBJ2-7, the V gene TRBV7-2; unclear D gene. Trimming removed 5 bases from V and 0 bases from J, with 5 bases in between. Germline loops: CDR1 SGHTA, CDR2 FQGNSA. The CDR3 contains 12 residues. The CDR3 DNA reads TGTGCCAGCAGCCATACCTCCTACGAGCAGTACTTC. It codes for CASSHTSYEQYF.

This sequence joins TRBV7-9 and TRBJ1-4; unclear D gene. The CDR3 consists of 13 residues. The germline V and J ends were trimmed by 6 bases and 6 bases, with 11 bases remaining between them. The germline V gene encodes CDR1 SEHNR and CDR2 FQNEAQ (reference sequence). The CDR3 loop is CASSPTADEKLFF. In nucleotides, the CDR3 is TGTGCCAGCAGTCCCACGGCGGATGAAAAACTGTTTTTT.

V gene TRBV7-2 combines with J gene TRBJ2-5; D not resolved. Germline V lookup: CDR1 SGHTA, CDR2 FQGNSA. V was shortened by 1 base and J by 4 bases, with 13 bases between the two germline ends. The CDR3 runs to 15 residues. The CDR3 DNA sequence: TGTGCCAGCAGCTTAGGCCTGTTTGGGTCAGAGACCCAGTACTTC. Its protein product is CASSLGLFGSETQYF.